The clone carrying this T cell receptor (beta chain) was found a few times. The ends were cut back, 1 base at V and 4 bases at J, with 11 bases in the middle. CDR3 length equals 15 residues. Germline loops: CDR1 LGHDT, CDR2 YNNKEL (reference sequence). These data originate in a study of blood T cell repertoires in COVID-19. Study overall: The study drew acute and convalescent COVID-19 samples from the United States, Italy and Spain. In each case, the material was cDNA or gDNA derived from T cells, B-cell-depleted T cells, or PBMCs.

Authors' methods: Estimation of nucleated cell counts relied on the amplification of reference gene primers. Method: immunoSEQ multiplex PCR; TCRdb's copy keeps in-frame clones and lacks some. That table supplies the V and J calls and clone size; D and trimming were determined from the DNA. The table has approximately 150,000 clones, roughly 82% seen once; the top ten hold 4.8%. Sequences were obtained from peripheral blood. The clonotype comes from a human donor in a cohort sampled during active COVID-19. The chain couples TRBV3-1 (or the pseudogene TRBV3-2) to TRBJ2-1; TRBD1 is a possible D gene (5 bases). The CDR3 region is CASSQALRQYNEQFF. CDR3 DNA sequence: TGTGCCAGCAGCCAAGCCCTCAGACAGTACAATGAGCAGTTCTTC.